This T cell receptor beta chain was documented in a study of T cell repertoires in cytomegalovirus infection. Losses at the gene ends were 5 bases for V and 4 bases for J; bases not matched to a gene: 8. CDR3 size: 15 residues. CDR1 is SGHVS and CDR2 is FNYEAQ in the germline V gene. TCRdb reprocessed the reads with MiXCR, giving one entry per CDR3 protein. Seen here are about 230,000 distinct CDR3 sequences, roughly 23% observed once, and the top ten hold roughly 18%. The sequence was collected from a human donor in good health (CMV status not recorded). Some clones in this sample may be carry-over from other donors' samples. This chain uses TRBV7-6 with TRBJ1-2, with 9 bases aligning to TRBD1. The sample comprised CD8+ T cells from PBMCs. The CDR3 sequence: CASSQDRGFVYGYTF. Written as DNA, the CDR3 is TGTGCCAGCAGCCAGGACAGGGGCTTTGTCTATGGCTACACCTTC. Together with reference TRBV7-6 and TRBJ1-2, the CDR3 gives the full variable domain: GAGVSQSPRYKVTKRGQDVALRCDPISGHVSLYWYRQALGQGPEFLTYFNYEAQQDKSGLPNDRFSAERPEGSISTLTIQRTEQRDSAMYRCASSQDRGFVYGYTFGSGTRLTVV.